A single sample gave rise to the 14 T cell receptor beta chains below, sequenced in a study of human versus mouse CDR3 diversity and MHC coevolution. Repertoires were generated with immunoSEQ multiplex PCR, while TCRdb's copy carries only in-frame clones and drops some. Among about 81,000 clones, 90% to 95% were seen once, and the ten largest hold around 1.3%. The sample comprised naive CD4+ T cells from blood. Regarding subset: CD45RO-negative CD62L-positive naive CD4 T cells. These receptors came from a person aged 30-69 years in good health.

The V and J genes are TRBV5-1 and TRBJ1-5; D possibly corresponds to TRBD1 (6 bases). The germline gives CDR1 SGHRS, CDR2 YFSETQ. V was clipped by 7 bases and J by 5 bases, with 19 bases between them. The CDR3 length is 15 residues. CDR3 in amino acids: CASAPGASEDQPQHF. The CDR3 nucleotides read TGCGCCAGCGCCCCAGGGGCTTCGGAGGATCAGCCCCAGCATTTT.

J is TRBJ2-7 and V is TRBV5-6; possibly TRBD2 for D (5 bases). The CDR3 is 14 amino acids. V was trimmed by 0 bases and J by 8 bases, leaving 15 bases between them. Germline CDR1 is SGHDT and CDR2 is YYEEEE. The CDR3 DNA reads as TGTGCCAGCAGCTTGGGGAGCACTAGGTTGCAGCAGTACTTC. Amino acid sequence: CASSLGSTRLQQYF.

The chain is built from TRBV7-2 and TRBJ1-2, with a possible D match to TRBD1 (5 bases). Germline lookup yields CDR1 SGHTA and CDR2 FQGNSA. The ends were cut back, 1 base at V and 1 base at J, with 7 bases in the middle. This CDR3 has 14 amino acids. The CDR3 sequence: CASSLEQGNYGYTF. DNA for the CDR3: TGTGCCAGCAGCTTAGAGCAGGGTAACTATGGCTACACCTTC.

This chain connects TRBV9 to TRBJ2-1; 10 nucleotides line up with TRBD1. This CDR3 contains 15 residues. J was trimmed by 7 bases and V by 4 bases; bases with no gene match: 8. Germline values: CDR1 SGDLS, CDR2 YYNGEE. The CDR3 sequence is CASSPWTGGGNEQFF. The DNA for the CDR3 is TGTGCCAGCAGCCCTTGGACAGGGGGAGGAAATGAGCAGTTCTTC. The variable domain in full, completed from reference TRBV9 and TRBJ2-1, reads DSGVTQTPKHLITATGQRVTLRCSPRSGDLSVYWYQQSLDQGLQFLIQYYNGEERAKGNILERFSAQQFPDLHSELNLSSLELGDSALYFCASSPWTGGGNEQFFGPGTRLTVL.

J is TRBJ1-1 and V is TRBV10-3; 9 bases align to TRBD1. V gave up 0 bases and J gave up 2 bases; unmatched junction bases: 4. This CDR3 is built from 16 residues. Germline CDR1 ENHRY, CDR2 SYGVKD. DNA of the CDR3: TGTGCCATCAGTGAGTCGAAGGGACAGGGAAACACTGAAGCTTTCTTT. It codes for CAISESKGQGNTEAFF.

The gene calls are TRBV7-9 and TRBJ1-1; D is uncertain. V was cut by 7 bases and J by 4 bases, with 16 bases left in between. The CDR3 length is 14 residues. The V gene's germline CDR1 is SEHNR and CDR2 FQNEAQ (reference sequence). The CDR3 DNA is TGTGCCAGCACCCGACCCGCGGTTGGCACTGAAGCTTTCTTT. Protein sequence: CASTRPAVGTEAFF.

The chain links TRBV5-3 to TRBJ2-1, with D tentatively TRBD1 (6 bases). TRBV5-3 is given ORF status, its function remaining uncertain. Trimming removed 4 bases from V and 7 bases from J, with 30 bases in between. CDR3 length: 19 amino acids. The CDR3, as DNA: TGTGCCAGAAGCCCCCGGACAGAAAGGGGCGGAAGGTTGCTTAATGAGCAGTTCTTC. Protein sequence: CARSPRTERGGRLLNEQFF.

DNA of the CDR3: TGTGCCAGCAGCTCCGGGACTTGGGAGGAGAATGAGCAGTTCTTC. This codes for CASSSGTWEENEQFF. This chain joins TRBV5-4 and TRBJ2-1, with D tentatively TRBD2 (6 bases). CDR1 SGHNT and CDR2 YYREEE come from the germline V gene (reference sequence). V lost 3 bases and J 7 bases, leaving 17 bases between the germline ends. The CDR3 is 15 amino acids. The variable domain in full, with the rest retrieved from reference TRBV5-4 and TRBJ2-1, is ETGVTQSPTHLIKTRGQQVTLRCSSQSGHNTVSWYQQALGQGPQFIFQYYREEENGRGNFPPRFSGLQFPNYSSELNVNALELDDSALYLCASSSGTWEENEQFFGPGTRLTVL.

This chain connects TRBV5-1 to TRBJ2-3, with D perhaps matching TRBD2 (6 bases). V lost 6 bases and J lost 4, with 18 bases in between. The CDR3 extends over 15 amino acids. Germline CDR1 reads SGHRS; CDR2 reads YFSETQ. The CDR3: CASTKRGNFPDTQYF. CDR3 bases: TGCGCCAGCACCAAACGGGGGAATTTTCCAGATACGCAGTATTTT.

The chain has TRBV6-1 and TRBJ2-5; 7 nucleotides agree with TRBD2. The DNA end is more similar to TRBJ2-7, so the J call may be wrong. In germline, CDR1 is MNHNS, CDR2 SASEGT. This CDR3 contains 15 residues. CDR3: CASSEAGRGRYEQYF. The DNA of the CDR3 is TGTGCCAGCAGTGAAGCGGGGAGGGGACGATACGAGCAGTACTTC.

This rearrangement joins TRBV9 to TRBJ2-3; D may be TRBD1 (5 bases). The V end lost 3 bases, the J end lost 0 bases, and 17 bases lay between the germline ends. CDR3 length equals 17 residues. CDR1 SGDLS and CDR2 YYNGEE come from the germline V gene. The DNA of the CDR3 is TGTGCCAGCAGCGGCGGAAAGACAGCCCCTAGCACAGATACGCAGTATTTT. Translated: CASSGGKTAPSTDTQYF.

This rearrangement joins TRBV5-1 to TRBJ1-2; TRBD1 aligns across 9 bases. Germline assignment: CDR1 SGHRS and CDR2 YFSETQ. This CDR3 is 14 amino acids long. With V trimmed by 4 bases and J by 6 bases, 7 bases remained unmatched. CDR3 in DNA: TGCGCCAGCAGCCGTACAGGGGGCATCGATGGCTACACCTTC. Protein sequence: CASSRTGGIDGYTF.

The V gene is TRBV6-1, the J gene TRBJ2-7, with TRBD1 identical over 7 bases. This CDR3 has 17 residues. J gave up 4 bases and V 2 bases, and 14 bases lay outside the gene matches. CDR1 MNHNS and CDR2 SASEGT come from the germline V gene. The CDR3 nucleotides read TGTGCCAGCAGTGAACGCTCAACCGGGACAGTAGGGTACGAGCAGTACTTC. It yields the protein CASSERSTGTVGYEQYF.

The CDR3 spells CASSIGTNNIQYF. The CDR3 bases are TGCGCCAGCAGCATCGGGACTAATAACATTCAGTACTTC. This chain joins TRBV5-1 and TRBJ2-4; 7 bases map to TRBD2. V lost 4 bases to trimming and J lost 7 bases; unmatched junction nucleotides: 5. The CDR3 contains 13 residues. CDR1 is SGHRS, CDR2 YFSETQ, per germline.